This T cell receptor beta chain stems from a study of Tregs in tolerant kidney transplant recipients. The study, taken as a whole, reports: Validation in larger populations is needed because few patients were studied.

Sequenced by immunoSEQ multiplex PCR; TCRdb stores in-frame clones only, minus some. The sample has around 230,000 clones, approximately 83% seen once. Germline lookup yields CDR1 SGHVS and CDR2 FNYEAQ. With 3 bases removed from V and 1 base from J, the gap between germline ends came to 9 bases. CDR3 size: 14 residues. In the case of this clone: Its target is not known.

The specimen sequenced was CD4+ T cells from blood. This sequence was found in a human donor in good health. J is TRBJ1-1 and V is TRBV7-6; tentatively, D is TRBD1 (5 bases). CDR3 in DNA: TGTGCCAGCAGCTTGGGGACGGAGAACACTGAAGCTTTCTTT. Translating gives CASSLGTENTEAFF.